Listed here are 17 T cell receptor beta chains from one sample, sequenced in a study of blood T cell repertoires in COVID-19. Repertoires were generated with immunoSEQ multiplex PCR, while TCRdb's copy carries only in-frame clones and drops some. The repertoire includes fewer than 200,000 clones, 60% to 85% of them detected once, and roughly 8% sits in the top ten. Sequenced input: peripheral blood. These receptors all stem from a man aged 55 to 69 with acute or convalescent COVID-19.

CDR3 bases: TGTGCCAGCAGTTTGGCGGGGGTGGAAAAACAGTTCTTC. Encoded protein: CASSLAGVEKQFF. This chain uses TRBV6-5 with TRBJ2-1, with 7 bases lining up with TRBD2. J lost 13 bases, V lost 4 bases, and 10 bases had no gene match. This CDR3 contains 13 residues. From germline, CDR1 is MNHEY and CDR2 SVGAGI.

The V gene is TRBV7-2, the J gene TRBJ1-2, with 8 bases that match TRBD1. The V and J ends lost 3 bases and 7 bases, in that order; junction bases with no gene match: 4. This CDR3 contains 13 residues. Germline CDR1 and CDR2: SGHTA and FQGNSA. The CDR3 nucleotides are TGTGCCAGCAGCTTGGACAGGGTTTCTGGCTACACCTTC. It is translated as CASSLDRVSGYTF. Based on the CDR3 plus reference TRBV7-2 and TRBJ1-2, the full variable domain is GAGVSQSPSNKVTEKGKDVELRCDPISGHTALYWYRQSLGQGLEFLIYFQGNSAPDKSGLPSDRFSAERTGGSVSTLTIQRTQQEDSAVYLCASSLDRVSGYTFGSGTRLTVV.

The chain has TRBV19 and TRBJ2-1, with D tentatively TRBD2 (5 bases). The germline V gene has CDR1 LNHDA and CDR2 SQIVND (reference sequence). Trimming took off 3 bases at V and 6 bases at J, with 9 bases between the two ends. The CDR3 sequence is 13 residues long. The CDR3 loop reads CASSILAGNEQFF. The CDR3, as DNA: TGTGCCAGTAGTATCCTGGCGGGCAATGAGCAGTTCTTC.

V and J are TRBV4-1 and TRBJ2-1; possible D gene TRBD2, 5 bases. Germline lookup yields CDR1 MGHRA and CDR2 YSYEKL. The CDR3 is 13 residues long. The V end lost 4 bases, the J end lost 9 bases, and 13 bases lay between the germline ends. Written as DNA, the CDR3 is TGCGCCAGCAGCCCAATTACCCGGGGTGAGCAGTTCTTC. Translated: CASSPITRGEQFF.

This chain joins TRBV10-3 and TRBJ2-7; tentative D call: TRBD2 (5 bases). The CDR3 is made up of 14 amino acids. Germline values: CDR1 ENHRY, CDR2 SYGVKD. V shed 3 bases and J shed 4 bases, with 13 bases lying between them. The CDR3 reads CAISEEGEIYEQYF. The CDR3 nucleotides are TGTGCCATCAGTGAAGAGGGCGAAATTTACGAGCAGTACTTC.

The chain recombines TRBV9 with TRBJ2-5, with 7 bases lining up with TRBD1. The CDR3 spans 16 residues. Germline assignment: CDR1 SGDLS and CDR2 YYNGEE. The V and J ends lost 3 bases and 4 bases, in that order; junction bases with no gene match: 12. The DNA of the CDR3 is TGTGCCAGCAGCGCCGAAGGTCTAGGGGGCTTAGAGACCCAGTACTTC. Translation gives CASSAEGLGGLETQYF.

CDR3 sequence: CASGQGVGNTIYF. In DNA, the CDR3 is TGTGCTAGTGGCCAAGGGGTTGGAAACACCATATATTTT. V is TRBV12-5 and J is TRBJ1-3; TRBD1 is a possible D gene (5 bases). Germline assignment: CDR1 LGHNT and CDR2 FRNRAP. The CDR3 spans 13 residues. The V end lost 6 bases, the J end lost 3 bases, and 9 bases lay between the germline ends. The whole variable domain, filled in from reference TRBV12-5 and TRBJ1-3, reads DARVTQTPRHKVTEMGQEVTMRCQPILGHNTVFWYRQTMMQGLELLAYFRNRAPLDDSGMPKDRFSAEMPDATLATLKIQPSEPRDSAVYFCASGQGVGNTIYFGEGSWLTVV.

The rearrangement uses TRBV6-5 and TRBJ2-5, with D uncertain. The CDR3 totals 13 residues. V shed 0 bases and J shed 9 bases, with 11 bases lying between them. The V gene's germline CDR1 is MNHEY and CDR2 SVGAGI. CDR3 amino acids: CASSYSILAAQYF. Written as DNA, the CDR3 is TGTGCCAGCAGTTACTCGATTTTGGCGGCCCAGTACTTC.

The rearrangement uses TRBV9 and TRBJ1-2; TRBD1 might be the D (5 bases). The CDR3 contains 16 residues. Germline V lookup: CDR1 SGDLS, CDR2 YYNGEE. V was cut by 5 bases and J by 8 bases, with 25 bases left in between. The CDR3, as DNA: TGTGCCAGCAGTAACTTCACTAACCAGGGTTTTTGGGGCTACACCTTC. Protein product: CASSNFTNQGFWGYTF. Full variable domain (remainder filled in from reference TRBV9 and TRBJ1-2): DSGVTQTPKHLITATGQRVTLRCSPRSGDLSVYWYQQSLDQGLQFLIQYYNGEERAKGNILERFSAQQFPDLHSELNLSSLELGDSALYFCASSNFTNQGFWGYTFGSGTRLTVV.

V gene TRBV6-5 combines with J gene TRBJ1-1, with D possibly TRBD1 on 5 matching bases. CDR1 is MNHEY, CDR2 SVGAGI, per germline. Trimming pared 0 bases from V and 1 base from J, leaving 9 bases between. This CDR3 has 15 residues. The CDR3 spells CASSYSWQGNTEAFF. The CDR3, as DNA: TGTGCCAGCAGTTACTCGTGGCAGGGGAACACTGAAGCTTTCTTT.

The gene calls are TRBV3-1 (or the pseudogene TRBV3-2) and TRBJ1-1; possible D gene TRBD1, 6 bases. The V gene lost 4 bases and the J gene lost 5 bases, with 14 bases spanning the gap. The CDR3 has 14 residues. Germline-derived CDR1 and CDR2 are LGHDT and YNNKEL (reference sequence). In nucleotides, the CDR3 is TGTGCCAGCAGCCCGGAGGTCAGGGGAACTGAAGCTTTCTTT. Amino acid sequence: CASSPEVRGTEAFF.

The rearrangement links TRBV25-1 to TRBJ2-7; the match to TRBD2 covers 10 bases. The CDR3 is made up of 14 amino acids. Germline CDR1 reads MGHDK; CDR2 reads SYGVNS. V shed 6 bases, J shed 1 base, and the junction held 3 bases outside the gene matches. The CDR3 here is CASSLLAGSYEQYF. Here the CDR3 DNA reads TGTGCCAGCAGCCTACTAGCGGGGTCCTACGAGCAGTACTTC.

Notes on this clone: This same CDR3 is encoded by further DNA sequences in the sample. The chain combines TRBV5-4 with TRBJ1-2; 8 nucleotides line up with TRBD1. The CDR3 is 13 amino acids. The V gene end was trimmed by 2 bases and the J gene end by 4 bases; junction bases not matched to a gene: 1. Germline CDR1 and CDR2: SGHNT and YYREEE (reference sequence). CDR3 sequence reads: CASSFDRGYGYTF. The CDR3 DNA is TGTGCCAGCAGCTTTGACAGGGGCTATGGCTACACCTTC. Together with reference TRBV5-4 and TRBJ1-2, the CDR3 gives the full variable domain: ETGVTQSPTHLIKTRGQQVTLRCSSQSGHNTVSWYQQALGQGPQFIFQYYREEENGRGNFPPRFSGLQFPNYSSELNVNALELDDSALYLCASSFDRGYGYTFGSGTRLTVV.

The chain recombines TRBV12-3 or TRBV12-4 with TRBJ1-2; 7 bases are a match to TRBD1. Trimming took 5 bases from V and 5 from J; bases not matched to a gene: 5. CDR3 length: 13 residues. The CDR3 sequence: CASSLTGKYGYTF. CDR3 coding DNA: TGTGCCAGCAGTCTGACAGGGAAATATGGCTACACCTTC.

This clone was recorded a few times. V gene TRBV3-1 (or the pseudogene TRBV3-2) combines with J gene TRBJ2-5; D perhaps matches TRBD2 (6 bases). CDR3 length equals 13 residues. CDR1 is LGHDT, CDR2 YNNKEL, per germline (reference sequence). V lost 1 base, J lost 3 bases, and 6 bases lay in between. CDR3: CASSQGTKETQYF. The CDR3 region has the DNA TGTGCCAGCAGCCAAGGGACTAAAGAGACCCAGTACTTC.

This chain joins TRBV27 and TRBJ1-6; 9 bases agree with TRBD1. V lost 5 bases and J lost 6; bases outside the gene matches: 2. The CDR3 is made up of 14 amino acids. Germline CDR1 is MNHEY and CDR2 is SMNVEV (reference sequence). CDR3 in DNA: TGTGCCAGCAGTCTGGGACAGGGTAATTCACCCCTCCACTTT. Its protein product is CASSLGQGNSPLHF.

The V and J genes are TRBV7-9 and TRBJ1-1; 7 bases align to TRBD1. Germline V gene sequence: CDR1 SEHNR, CDR2 FQNEAQ (reference sequence). V lost 4 bases, J lost 1 base, and 15 bases stayed unmatched. This CDR3 spans 18 amino acids. The CDR3 nucleotides are TGTGCCAGCAGCTGGAGGCCCGGACAGGCCACTAAGAACACTGAAGCTTTCTTT. This codes for CASSWRPGQATKNTEAFF.